Below, 25 T cell receptor beta chains from the same sample are listed, as sequenced in a study of a mutant IDH1 vaccine in newly diagnosed glioma. The time point was: week 11, during vaccination. Alongside topical imiquimod, each dose of vaccine comprised 300 ug of mutant IDH1 20-mer peptide. These receptors have no known antigen. Method: immunoSEQ multiplex PCR; TCRdb's copy keeps in-frame clones and lacks some. The sample includes about 120,000 clones, about nine tenths of them seen just once. The sequencing used PBMCs, collected from a glioma patient whose treatment included an IDH1 peptide vaccine. These receptors came from a woman in her 50s with glioma.

The V call is TRBV6-1, the J call TRBJ2-4; 9 bases agree with TRBD1. This CDR3 is 14 amino acids long. The V gene's germline CDR1 is MNHNS and CDR2 SASEGT. The trim removed 7 bases at V and 7 bases at J, leaving 8 bases unmatched. The DNA of the CDR3 is TGTGCCAGCAACTCACAGGGGGCGCTGAACATTCAGTACTTC. This translates into CASNSQGALNIQYF.

The chain couples TRBV5-1 to TRBJ1-1; 7 nucleotides match TRBD1. Germline CDR1 reads SGHRS; CDR2 reads YFSETQ. The CDR3 is 14 amino acids. Unmatched junction bases numbered 16, after V lost 7 bases and J lost 10 bases. CDR3 region: CASRYSTGNDGAFF. CDR3 bases: TGCGCCAGCCGATATTCGACAGGGAATGATGGAGCTTTCTTT.

This sequence joins TRBV11-2 and TRBJ2-5; 8 bases map to TRBD2. The trim removed 5 bases at V and 1 base at J, leaving 9 bases unmatched. Germline V gene sequence: CDR1 SGHAT, CDR2 FQNNGV. The CDR3 totals 16 residues. CDR3 loop: CASSQGALAGQETQYF. CDR3 nucleotides: TGTGCCAGCAGCCAAGGGGCGCTAGCGGGCCAAGAGACCCAGTACTTC.

The chain uses TRBV10-1 and TRBJ2-7; D call uncertain. The germline gives CDR1 WNHNN, CDR2 SYGVQD (reference sequence). Trimming pared 2 bases from V and 6 bases from J, leaving 8 bases between. This CDR3 has 12 amino acids. The DNA of the CDR3 is TGCGCCAGCAGTGAGATGGGCAGCGAGCAGTACTTC. Its protein product is CASSEMGSEQYF.

The chain has TRBV21-1 and TRBJ1-1. TRBV21-1 is listed as a pseudogene. This CDR3 has 17 amino acids. CDR3 in amino acids: CASSCPGGGELNTEAFF. CDR3 sequence (DNA): TGTGCCAGCAGCTGCCCGGGGGGAGGGGAATTGAACACTGAAGCTTTCTTT.

In this sample, this clone turned up once. The J gene is TRBJ2-5, the V gene TRBV11-2; D remains ambiguous. The CDR3 loop spans 12 amino acids. CDR1 is SGHAT, CDR2 FQNNGV, per germline. V was pared by 1 base and J by 4 bases, with 4 bases between. For the CDR3, the DNA is TGTGCCAGCAGCTTAGGTCTAGAGACCCAGTACTTC. Translated: CASSLGLETQYF.

This clone was detected only once. The chain has TRBV28 and TRBJ1-2, with TRBD1 identical over 9 bases. This CDR3 has 14 residues. J was trimmed by 1 base and V by 8 bases; bases with no gene match: 5. Germline V gene data show CDR1 as MDHEN and CDR2 as SYDVKM. CDR3 in amino acids: CASGLGQGNYGYTF. For the CDR3, the DNA is TGTGCCAGCGGCCTGGGACAGGGTAACTATGGCTACACCTTC.

The chain recombines TRBV7-2 with TRBJ2-2; 10 bases match TRBD1. The CDR3 has 15 amino acids. In germline, CDR1 is SGHTA, CDR2 FQGNSA. J was trimmed by 6 bases and V by 1 base; bases with no gene match: 2. The CDR3 spells CASSLGGQGAGELFF. The CDR3 DNA reads as TGTGCCAGCAGCTTAGGAGGACAGGGGGCCGGGGAGCTGTTTTTT.

The chain uses TRBV11-3 and TRBJ2-2, with D perhaps TRBD2 (5 bases). This CDR3 spans 14 amino acids. V was cut by 3 bases and J by 6 bases, with 11 bases left in between. Germline CDR1 SGHNT, CDR2 YENEEA. CDR3 in DNA: TGTGCCAGCAGCTTGGGCGGGTCGGCCGGGGAGCTGTTTTTT. Its protein is CASSLGGSAGELFF.

This clone was seen a single time. The rearrangement uses TRBV28 and TRBJ1-1; 7 nucleotides align to TRBD1. The junction had 7 bases not matched to a gene; V was cut back by 2 bases and J by 4 bases. The germline CDR1 and CDR2 sequences are MDHEN and SYDVKM. The length of the CDR3 is 15 residues. CDR3 DNA sequence: TGTGCCAGCAGTTTAGGAGGGGGCGCGCCCACTGAAGCTTTCTTT. Residues: CASSLGGGAPTEAFF.

With regard to this clone: The identical CDR3 is also encoded by other nucleotide sequences in the sample. The rearrangement uses TRBV9 and TRBJ1-4; the match to TRBD1 covers 9 bases. Losses at the gene ends were 5 bases for V and 8 bases for J; bases not matched to a gene: 7. The CDR3 spans 14 residues. Germline CDR1 reads SGDLS; CDR2 reads YYNGEE. The CDR3 here is CASSVGTGREKLFF. CDR3 bases: TGTGCCAGCAGTGTCGGGACAGGGAGGGAAAAACTGTTTTTT.

The genes are TRBV4-1 and TRBJ1-2; no reliable D call. From germline, CDR1 is MGHRA and CDR2 YSYEKL. The CDR3 loop spans 14 amino acids. V lost 6 bases and J 1 base, leaving 12 bases between the germline ends. The DNA for the CDR3 is TGCGCCAGCAGACCCCTTAGTGATAACTATGGCTACACCTTC. The encoded protein is CASRPLSDNYGYTF.

CDR3 nucleotides: TGTGCCAGCAGTCCACAGGGCCCCTACGAGCAGTACTTC. This codes for CASSPQGPYEQYF. This chain connects TRBV27 to TRBJ2-7, with D tentatively TRBD1 (6 bases). Germline CDR1 and CDR2: MNHEY and SMNVEV (reference sequence). With 5 bases removed from V and 2 bases from J, the gap between germline ends came to 10 bases. This CDR3 has 13 amino acids.

V usage is TRBV30 and J usage is TRBJ2-3; tentatively, D is TRBD2 (6 bases). CDR1 GTSNPN and CDR2 SVGIG come from the germline V gene (reference sequence). V lost 3 bases, J lost 4 bases, and 8 bases lay in between. This CDR3 contains 12 residues. The CDR3 is CAWRGTADTQYF. CDR3 bases: TGTGCCTGGAGGGGGACTGCAGATACGCAGTATTTT.

The chain carries TRBV2 and TRBJ1-5, with a possible D match to TRBD1 (6 bases). CDR1 is SNHLY and CDR2 is FYNNEI in the germline V gene. The CDR3 runs to 14 residues. V dropped 4 bases and J dropped 2 bases, with 9 bases sitting between them. CDR3 region: CASSGGAGNQPQHF. The CDR3, as DNA: TGTGCCAGCAGTGGGGGGGCTGGCAATCAGCCCCAGCATTTT. Based on the CDR3 plus reference TRBV2 and TRBJ1-5, the full variable domain is EPEVTQTPSHQVTQMGQEVILRCVPISNHLYFYWYRQILGQKVEFLVSFYNNEISEKSEIFDDQFSVERPDGSNFTLKIRSTKLEDSAMYFCASSGGAGNQPQHFGDGTRLSIL.

To note about this clone: The identical CDR3 is also encoded by other nucleotide sequences in the sample. The chain has TRBV6-5 and TRBJ1-5; D may be TRBD1 (5 bases). V lost 2 bases, J lost 7 bases, and 12 bases lay in between. This CDR3 is 14 amino acids long. The germline CDR1 and CDR2 sequences are MNHEY and SVGAGI. For the CDR3, the DNA is TGTGCCAGCAGTTACGGGCAGGGACGGCAGCCCCAGCATTTT. Residues: CASSYGQGRQPQHF.

This clone appeared a few times. V and J are TRBV19 and TRBJ1-1; D remains unclear. CDR1 LNHDA and CDR2 SQIVND come from the germline V gene (reference sequence). Trimming pared 3 bases from V and 9 bases from J, leaving 14 bases between. This CDR3 has 13 amino acids. This CDR3 reads CASSIGEPSQAFF. DNA of the CDR3: TGTGCCAGTAGTATCGGGGAACCCTCCCAAGCTTTCTTT.

V and J are TRBV15 and TRBJ1-4, with a weak D call TRBD1 (5 bases). V lost 7 bases to trimming and J lost 3 bases, with 9 bases between them. Germline V CDR1 and CDR2: LNHNV, YYDKDF (reference sequence). This CDR3 is 13 amino acids long. CDR3 loop: CATNMGPNEKLFF. Written as DNA, the CDR3 is TGTGCCACCAATATGGGGCCTAATGAAAAACTGTTTTTT.

This clone was picked up one time. This chain connects TRBV9 to TRBJ2-2, with 9 bases that match TRBD1. The CDR3 is 16 residues long. CDR1 is SGDLS, CDR2 YYNGEE, per germline. V gave up 4 bases and J gave up 3 bases; unmatched junction bases: 7. The CDR3: CASSFGQGPYTGELFF. The CDR3 bases are TGTGCCAGCAGCTTCGGACAGGGGCCATACACCGGGGAGCTGTTTTTT. Full variable domain (remainder filled in from reference TRBV9 and TRBJ2-2): DSGVTQTPKHLITATGQRVTLRCSPRSGDLSVYWYQQSLDQGLQFLIQYYNGEERAKGNILERFSAQQFPDLHSELNLSSLELGDSALYFCASSFGQGPYTGELFFGEGSRLTVL.

V gene TRBV10-2 combines with J gene TRBJ2-7; perhaps TRBD1 as D (6 bases). CDR3 length: 15 residues. V was clipped by 5 bases and J by 3 bases, with 17 bases between them. Germline loops: CDR1 WSHSY, CDR2 SAAADI. CDR3 DNA: TGCGCCAGCAGTCCAGCCCGACAGGCGAACTACGAGCAGTACTTC. Translating it yields CASSPARQANYEQYF.

V gene TRBV18 combines with J gene TRBJ1-2, with D possibly being TRBD1 (6 bases). Germline V CDR1 and CDR2: KGHSH, LQKENI. CDR3 length: 14 amino acids. The ends were cut back, 3 bases at V and 3 bases at J, with 11 bases in the middle. CDR3 sequence (DNA): TGTGCCAGCTCACCGGGGTCAGGGGACTATGGCTACACCTTC. Its protein is CASSPGSGDYGYTF.

The chain couples TRBV5-1 to TRBJ2-5, with D perhaps TRBD1 (6 bases). V was cut by 1 base and J by 2 bases, with 18 bases left in between. The CDR3 runs 17 residues. Germline loops: CDR1 SGHRS, CDR2 YFSETQ. CDR3 DNA: TGCGCCAGCAGCTTGAGGATTACGTTGGGGGCACAAGAGACCCAGTACTTC. This translates into CASSLRITLGAQETQYF. Based on the CDR3 plus reference TRBV5-1 and TRBJ2-5, the full variable domain is KAGVTQTPRYLIKTRGQQVTLSCSPISGHRSVSWYQQTPGQGLQFLFEYFSETQRNKGNFPGRFSGRQFSNSRSEMNVSTLELGDSALYLCASSLRITLGAQETQYFGPGTRLLVL.

The CDR3 DNA is TGTGCCAGCAGTACTACGTCGGGACTAGCGGGAGGACCGACCTACGAGCAGTACTTC. This translates into CASSTTSGLAGGPTYEQYF. This sequence joins TRBV28 and TRBJ2-7, with TRBD2 matching over 15 bases. The V and J ends lost 5 bases and 2 bases, in that order; junction bases with no gene match: 13. The CDR3 runs to 19 residues. CDR1 and CDR2 (germline): MDHEN, SYDVKM. The full variable domain, with the rest looked up from reference TRBV28 and TRBJ2-7, is DVKVTQSSRYLVKRTGEKVFLECVQDMDHENMFWYRQDPGLGLRLIYFSYDVKMKEKGDIPEGYSVSREKKERFSLILESASTNQTSMYLCASSTTSGLAGGPTYEQYFGPGTRLTVT.

The CDR3 protein is CASSPPASGGTDTQYF. The CDR3 DNA reads as TGTGCCAGCTCACCACCAGCTAGCGGAGGCACAGATACGCAGTATTTT. The genes are TRBV18 and TRBJ2-3; 7 nucleotides align to TRBD2. In germline, CDR1 is KGHSH, CDR2 LQKENI. This CDR3 region has 16 residues. Germline trimming cut 0 bases from V and 1 base from J; bases unmatched to any gene: 4.

The chain couples TRBV2 to TRBJ2-6; no clear D. Germline V CDR1 and CDR2: SNHLY, FYNNEI. The CDR3 loop spans 16 amino acids. Trimming left V 8 bases short and J 0 bases short, with 14 bases between. The CDR3 DNA reads as TGTGCCAGCCTAAAGCTTTGGGGCTCTGGGGCCAACGTCCTGACTTTC. This translates into CASLKLWGSGANVLTF.